A selection of T cell receptor beta chains follows, all from one sample in a study of PD-L1 blockade in urothelial cancer. Profiled with immunoSEQ multiplex PCR; TCRdb holds only in-frame clones, not every one. Of under 130,000 clones listed, roughly 88% are singletons. This sample comprised PBMCs, obtained around atezolizumab (anti-PD-L1) treatment. Receptor source: a man aged 50-60 years with urothelial cancer. CDR3s include the opening cysteine and the closing phenylalanine or tryptophan. Fields, in order: J gene, D gene, clone size, V gene, CDR3 DNA, CDR3 protein. A D gene is named only where the DNA matches it firmly. Part of the rows lack a size; the others show once, few, many or a class for expanded clones.

>TRBJ1-4|TRBD1|few|TRBV7-9
TGTGCCAGCAGCTCAGGACAGGGGAATGAAAAACTGTTTTTT
CASSSGQGNEKLFF
>TRBJ2-7|NA|NA|TRBV7-8
TGTGCCAGCAGCCGTCTTTCCTACGAGCAGTACTTC
CASSRLSYEQYF
>TRBJ2-3|NA|NA|TRBV1
TGCACCAGCAGCCAGCTGACTAGCGGGAAGGCAGATACGCAGTATTTT
CTSSQLTSGKADTQYF
>TRBJ2-3|TRBD2|NA|TRBV28
TGTGCCAGCAGTTTATTCCCTAGCGGGAGCACAGATACGCAGTATTTT
CASSLFPSGSTDTQYF
>TRBJ2-1|TRBD2|NA|TRBV30
TGTGCCTGGAACCTCCGGTGGCGGGAGGGCCCTTACAATGAGCAGTTCTTC
CAWNLRWREGPYNEQFF
>TRBJ2-7|NA|few|TRBV27
TGTGCCAGCAGCCGGGAGCTCCGGGCAAGCGAGCAGTACTTC
CASSRELRASEQYF
>TRBJ2-1|NA|NA|TRBV19
TGTGCCAGTAGTGGTCTAGGCGCCATTTCCTACAATGAGCAGTTCTTC
CASSGLGAISYNEQFF
>TRBJ2-2|TRBD2|NA|TRBV2
TGTGCCAGCACCGAGGTTAGCGGGCTGAACACCGGGGAGCTGTTTTTT
CASTEVSGLNTGELFF
>TRBJ2-5|NA|NA|TRBV25-1
TGTGCCAGCAGTGAATTGGCGGACATCTCAAAAGAGACCCAGTACTTC
CASSELADISKETQYF
>TRBJ2-3|TRBD2|NA|TRBV2
TGTGCCAGCAGTGTTCGGGGGGTCACAGATACGCAGTATTTT
CASSVRGVTDTQYF
>TRBJ2-3|TRBD2|few|TRBV6-6
TGTGCCAGCACCCGTCTAGCGGAAGATACGCAGTATTTT
CASTRLAEDTQYF
>TRBJ1-1|NA|NA|TRBV28
TGTGCCAGCAGTTTACGCGGGACTGAAGCTTTCTTT
CASSLRGTEAFF
>TRBJ2-1|NA|NA|TRBV18
TGTGCCAGCTCACGTACAGGGAGCTCCTACAATGAGCAGTTCTTC
CASSRTGSSYNEQFF
>TRBJ1-1|TRBD1|few|TRBV10-1
TGCGCCAGCAGTGAGTCGGGACAGGGGAACACTGAAGCTTTCTTT
CASSESGQGNTEAFF
>TRBJ2-7|TRBD2|NA|TRBV10-3
TGTGCCATCAGTGGAGCGGGAGGTAAAGACGAGCAGTACTTC
CAISGAGGKDEQYF
>TRBJ2-1|TRBD2|NA|TRBV5-1
TGCGCCAGCCGTCCGGGACTAGCGGGAGCTGAGCAGTTCTTC
CASRPGLAGAEQFF
>TRBJ1-2|TRBD1|NA|TRBV2
TGTGCCAGCAGTAGGGAGGGACAGGGTGATGGCTACACCTTC
CASSREGQGDGYTF
>TRBJ2-7|TRBD2|NA|TRBV28
TGTGCCAGCAGTAGTAGCGGGAGTATCTCCTACGAGCAGTACTTC
CASSSSGSISYEQYF
>TRBJ2-2|NA|NA|TRBV7-6
TGTGCCAGCAGCCCAACAAACGCGAACACCGGGGAGCTGTTTTTT
CASSPTNANTGELFF
>TRBJ2-5|NA|NA|TRBV11-2
TGTGCCAGCAGCTTAAGAGACTACTACCAAGAGACCCAGTACTTC
CASSLRDYYQETQYF
>TRBJ1-2|TRBD1|NA|TRBV7-3
TGTGCCAGCAGCCCAGCCGGGACAGGGGGCCATGGCTACACCTTC
CASSPAGTGGHGYTF
>TRBJ2-1|TRBD2|NA|TRBV5-6
TGTGCCAGCAGCGACCTGGGGTGGGAGGGTATCGATGAGCAGTTCTTC
CASSDLGWEGIDEQFF
>TRBJ2-1|NA|NA|TRBV7-9
TGTGCCAGCAGCTTCGGAAGTGGGGGCGGGAGATCAGATGAGCAGTTCTTC
CASSFGSGGGRSDEQFF
>TRBJ2-7|NA|NA|TRBV28
TGTGCCAGCAGAATGACTAGTAGTTACGAGCAGTACTTC
CASRMTSSYEQYF
>TRBJ2-3|TRBD2|NA|TRBV11-2
TGTGCCAGCAGCCAGCGGGGACGGGGTAGCACAGATACGCAGTATTTT
CASSQRGRGSTDTQYF
>TRBJ1-1|NA|NA|TRBV5-4
TGTGCCAGCAGCTCTCATCAGGGGACCACTGAAGCTTTCTTT
CASSSHQGTTEAFF
>TRBJ2-2|TRBD1|NA|TRBV15
TGTGCCACCAGCAGACGACAGGGAGTCACCGGGGAGCTGTTTTTT
CATSRRQGVTGELFF
>TRBJ1-3|NA|NA|TRBV4-1
TGCGCCAGCAGCCTACGACAGAGCTCTGGAAACACCATATATTTT
CASSLRQSSGNTIYF
>TRBJ2-1|TRBD1|few|TRBV19
TGTGCCAGTAGGAGGGACAGTAATGAGCAGTTCTTC
CASRRDSNEQFF
>TRBJ2-5|NA|NA|TRBV25-1
TGTGCCAGCAGTGAATTCGGTAATCGTATGTACTTC
CASSEFGNRMYF
>TRBJ1-2|TRBD1|NA|TRBV6-1
TGTGCCAGCAGTGTGGGACAGGGGATCTACTATGGCTACACCTTC
CASSVGQGIYYGYTF
>TRBJ2-4|TRBD2|NA|TRBV7-8
TGTGCCAGCAGCTTTGCTAGCGGGAAGGGTCTAGCCAAAAACATTCAGTACTTC
CASSFASGKGLAKNIQYF
>TRBJ2-6|NA|NA|TRBV30
TGTGCCTGGAGTCGCGACTCTGGGGCCAACGTCCTGACTTTC
CAWSRDSGANVLTF
>TRBJ1-5|NA|NA|TRBV30
TGTGCCTGGAGGGGCGCTAATAGCAATCAGCCCCAGCATTTT
CAWRGANSNQPQHF
>TRBJ2-2|TRBD1|NA|TRBV27
TGTGCCAGCAGTTTAGGGACAGGGAACACCGGGGAGCTGTTTTTT
CASSLGTGNTGELFF
>TRBJ2-1|TRBD2|NA|TRBV15
TGTGCCACCAGCGAGGGGACTAGCGGATACTACAATGAGCAGTTCTTC
CATSEGTSGYYNEQFF
>TRBJ2-5|NA|NA|TRBV4-1
TGCGCCAGCAGCCACTCCGGGGGGCTGGAGACCCAGTACTTC
CASSHSGGLETQYF
>TRBJ1-2|TRBD1|NA|TRBV9
TGTGCCAGCAGCCCCGGACAGGGTATATTATATGGCTACACCTTC
CASSPGQGILYGYTF
>TRBJ1-3|NA|NA|TRBV9
TGTGCCAGCAGCGTAGAGGTCGATACTAGAGGAAACACCATATATTTT
CASSVEVDTRGNTIYF
>TRBJ1-2|NA|once|TRBV6-1
TGTGCCAGCAGTGAAGGCGGAGGCTATGGCTACACCTTC
CASSEGGGYGYTF
>TRBJ1-1|NA|NA|TRBV7-9
TGTGCCAGCAGCTTACACGGGGGGGCAGAAGCTTTCTTT
CASSLHGGAEAFF
>TRBJ2-3|TRBD1|NA|TRBV5-1
TGCGCCAGCAGCCGGACAGGGACAGATACGCAGTATTTT
CASSRTGTDTQYF
>TRBJ2-7|NA|NA|TRBV5-5
TGTGCCAGCAGCTTGCAGCTAGCAATAACCTACGAGCAGTACTTC
CASSLQLAITYEQYF
>TRBJ2-1|NA|few|TRBV19
TGTGCCAGTAGTGAACGGAGCCAGAATGAGCAGTTCTTC
CASSERSQNEQFF
>TRBJ1-1|NA|once|TRBV9
TGTGCCAGCAGCGTAGGCGGGGTAGCGAGCACTGAAGCTTTCTTT
CASSVGGVASTEAFF
>TRBJ2-7|TRBD2|once|TRBV5-4
TGTGCCAGCAGTCTGAGCGGGACCAATGGCTACGAGCAGTACTTC
CASSLSGTNGYEQYF
>TRBJ2-7|NA|NA|TRBV5-4
TGTGCCAGCAGCTGGTTTTATGATGGTCATCCGGGCGAGCAGTACTTC
CASSWFYDGHPGEQYF
>TRBJ2-2|NA|NA|TRBV7-6
TGTGCCAGCAGCTTTCGAACGGGAGTTACTGGGGAGCTGTTTTTT
CASSFRTGVTGELFF
>TRBJ2-3|TRBD1|NA|TRBV2
TGTGCCAGGGGGGGACAGGGGGGCACAGATACGCAGTATTTT
CARGGQGGTDTQYF
>TRBJ2-2|TRBD2|NA|TRBV19
TGTGCCAGTAGTAGGACTAGCGGCAGCGGGGAGCTGTTTTTT
CASSRTSGSGELFF
>TRBJ2-4|TRBD2|NA|TRBV28
TGTGCCAGCAGGCCGGGTGGCGGGAGGGCCAAAAACATTCAGTACTTC
CASRPGGGRAKNIQYF